Each of the 21 T cell receptor beta chains below was sequenced from the same sample in a study of blood T cells in healthy people across ages. Together with a sample-barcoded 5' primer, a J-beta primer mix was included in a second PCR lasting about 7 to 12 cycles. MiXCR was run by TCRdb on the 5' RACE reads, yielding one entry per CDR3 protein. Of hundreds of thousands of distinct CDR3 sequences listed, 58% were seen once; the top ten hold around 22%. Input material: blood. These TCRs come from a man younger than 45 in good health.

The chain has TRBV18 and TRBJ1-6, with D perhaps matching TRBD1 (5 bases). CDR3 length equals 14 residues. V was pared by 4 bases and J by 9 bases, with 13 bases between. From germline, CDR1 is KGHSH and CDR2 LQKENI. The CDR3 bases are TGTGCCAGCTCACTTGACAGCCGTCTTTCACCCCTCCACTTT. This sequence encodes CASSLDSRLSPLHF.

This chain uses TRBV20-1 with TRBJ1-1, with D maybe TRBD1 (5 bases). Deletions cut 7 bases from V and 5 bases from J, with 14 bases between. This CDR3 has 12 residues. CDR1 is DFQATT and CDR2 is SNEGSKA in the germline V gene (reference sequence). CDR3 bases: TGCAGTGTCGGGACGCCAACGACTGAAGCTTTCTTT. The encoded protein is CSVGTPTTEAFF.

This chain uses TRBV19 with TRBJ2-1, with TRBD2 matching over 12 bases. The CDR3 loop spans 16 amino acids. Germline CDR1 reads LNHDA; CDR2 reads SQIVND (reference sequence). With V trimmed by 6 bases and J by 6 bases, 9 bases remained unmatched. CDR3 coding DNA: TGTGCCAGTAGGGAAAGGACTAGCGGGAATGTCAATGAGCAGTTCTTC. It specifies CASRERTSGNVNEQFF.

This clonotype was observed a few times. The chain has TRBV7-8 and TRBJ1-5; no clear D gene. Germline V gene lookup returns CDR1 SGHVS and CDR2 FQNEAQ. Trimming cost V 3 bases and J 7 bases, with 10 bases left between them. The CDR3 is 13 amino acids. The CDR3: CASSFSSAQPQHF. The CDR3 bases are TGTGCCAGCAGCTTCTCCTCCGCCCAGCCCCAGCATTTT.

The chain couples TRBV5-1 to TRBJ2-1; 10 bases match TRBD2. V shed 2 bases, J shed 4 bases, and the junction held 3 bases outside the gene matches. The CDR3 is 15 residues long. CDR1 is SGHRS, CDR2 YFSETQ, per germline. The DNA of the CDR3 is TGCGCCAGCAGCTTAGCGGGAGGGGAGTACAATGAGCAGTTCTTC. Encoded protein: CASSLAGGEYNEQFF.

V usage is TRBV20-1 and J usage is TRBJ1-5; 7 bases line up with TRBD1. The trim removed 4 bases at V and 6 bases at J, leaving 12 bases unmatched. Looked up from germline, CDR1 is DFQATT and CDR2 is SNEGSKA (reference sequence). The CDR3 covers 15 residues. CDR3 DNA: TGCAGTGCTAAGAGGCAGGGGGAATTGGGTCAGCCCCAGCATTTT. It is translated as CSAKRQGELGQPQHF.

This clonotype was observed a handful of times. The chain has TRBV6-5 and TRBJ2-5; the D gene could be TRBD1 or TRBD2 (5 bases each). With 11 bases removed from V and 9 bases from J, the gap between germline ends came to 22 bases. Looked up from germline, CDR1 is MNHEY and CDR2 is SVGAGI. CDR3 length: 13 amino acids. CDR3 residues: CASQAGALLSQYF. The CDR3 DNA sequence: TGTGCCTCCCAAGCCGGGGCCCTCTTGTCCCAGTACTTC.

This clonotype has a handful of counts. The chain has TRBV29-1 and TRBJ2-3; no clear D gene. Germline values: CDR1 SQVTM, CDR2 ANQGSEA. The V end was cut by 5 bases, the J end by 4 bases, with 13 bases between. This CDR3 contains 13 residues. DNA for the CDR3: TGCAGCGTTTTTGCTCCCGGAGCAGATACGCAGTATTTT. Translated, it gives CSVFAPGADTQYF.

The V and J genes are TRBV7-9 and TRBJ1-2, with D unresolved. Germline values: CDR1 SEHNR, CDR2 FQNEAQ (reference sequence). The CDR3 has 12 residues. The germline V and J ends were trimmed by 7 bases and 10 bases, with 16 bases remaining between them. CDR3 residues: CASNVMDRDYTF. CDR3 in DNA: TGTGCCAGCAATGTTATGGACCGTGACTACACCTTC.

This chain connects TRBV14 to TRBJ1-2; 9 bases are a match to TRBD1. CDR1 and CDR2 from the germline V gene are SGHDN and FVKESK. The CDR3 totals 13 residues. The V gene end was trimmed by 7 bases and the J gene end by 8 bases; junction bases not matched to a gene: 8. The CDR3 DNA follows: TGTGCCAGCACTAAGGACAGGGGCCTAGGCTACACCTTC. This encodes CASTKDRGLGYTF. The full variable domain, completed using reference TRBV14 and TRBJ1-2, is EAGVTQFPSHSVIEKGQTVTLRCDPISGHDNLYWYRRVMGKEIKFLLHFVKESKQDESGMPNNRFLAERTGGTYSTLKVQPAELEDSGVYFCASTKDRGLGYTFGSGTRLTVV.

This clonotype has a handful of counts. The genes are TRBV2 and TRBJ1-6; unclear D gene. V lost 2 bases to trimming and J lost 13 bases, with 9 bases between them. The CDR3 totals 12 residues. Germline V gene lookup returns CDR1 SNHLY and CDR2 FYNNEI. CDR3 DNA: TGTGCCAGCAGTGAATTGGCGGAGCCCCTCCACTTT. It is translated as CASSELAEPLHF.

V usage is TRBV20-1 and J usage is TRBJ2-1; D is undetermined. Germline V CDR1 and CDR2: DFQATT, SNEGSKA (reference sequence). V lost 1 base and J lost 4, with 11 bases in between. This CDR3 has 14 residues. CDR3 sequence reads: CSARAELTYNEQFF. The CDR3 coding sequence is TGCAGTGCTAGAGCCGAACTCACATACAATGAGCAGTTCTTC.

In its sample, this clonotype was seen a few times. The chain has TRBV11-2 and TRBJ2-3; D gene ambiguous. Trimming pared 3 bases from V and 2 bases from J, leaving 6 bases between. Looked up from germline, CDR1 is SGHAT and CDR2 is FQNNGV. The CDR3 is 13 amino acids. The CDR3 region has the DNA TGTGCCAGCAGCTTTGTTCTCACAGATACGCAGTATTTT. This gives the protein CASSFVLTDTQYF.

This clonotype was seen repeatedly, ten times or more. The chain links TRBV7-2 to TRBJ2-7, with D hard to call. The CDR3 has 13 amino acids. Germline-derived CDR1 and CDR2 are SGHTA and FQGNSA. The V end was cut by 1 base, the J end by 3 bases, with 7 bases between. The CDR3 reads CASSLERRYEQYF. In nucleotides, the CDR3 is TGTGCCAGCAGCTTAGAGCGCCGCTACGAGCAGTACTTC. Based on the CDR3 plus reference TRBV7-2 and TRBJ2-7, the full variable domain is GAGVSQSPSNKVTEKGKDVELRCDPISGHTALYWYRQSLGQGLEFLIYFQGNSAPDKSGLPSDRFSAERTGGSVSTLTIQRTQQEDSAVYLCASSLERRYEQYFGPGTRLTVT.

The chain carries TRBV15 and TRBJ1-5; D is unresolved. Deletions cut 11 bases from V and 4 bases from J, with 21 bases between. The CDR3 covers 15 residues. The germline V gene has CDR1 LNHNV and CDR2 YYDKDF (reference sequence). Here the CDR3 reads CASGEEPSGNQPQHF. CDR3 nucleotide sequence: TGTGCCTCAGGAGAGGAGCCCAGCGGTAATCAGCCCCAGCATTTT.

This clonotype was observed a few times. This chain uses TRBV29-1 with TRBJ2-5; 9 bases line up with TRBD2. The CDR3 has 14 residues. The J segment lost 3 bases and the V segment lost 6 bases, leaving 8 bases of the junction unmatched. CDR1 is SQVTM, CDR2 ANQGSEA, per germline. This CDR3 reads CSVRGTSSKETQYF. CDR3 DNA sequence: TGCAGCGTCCGCGGGACTAGCAGCAAAGAGACCCAGTACTTC.

This clonotype was picked up a small number of times. The J gene is TRBJ2-4, the V gene TRBV7-8; D is ambiguous. The end of the DNA aligns better with TRBJ2-5, so the J call may be wrong. Germline V CDR1 and CDR2: SGHVS, FQNEAQ. This CDR3 is built from 14 residues. DNA for the CDR3: TGTGCCAGCAGCTTCGACCTGGGCTGGGAGACCCAGTACTTC. Amino acid sequence: CASSFDLGWETQYF.

This clonotype has more than one count but fewer than ten. The V and J genes are TRBV29-1 and TRBJ2-5, with D perhaps given as TRBD1 or TRBD2 (5 bases each). Germline V gene data show CDR1 as SQVTM and CDR2 as ANQGSEA. Trimming took off 6 bases at V and 5 bases at J, with 19 bases between the two ends. CDR3 length: 14 amino acids. The CDR3 loop reads CSVNRGTSGETQYF. CDR3 bases: TGCAGCGTAAACCGTGGGACGAGTGGGGAGACCCAGTACTTC.

V gene TRBV10-3 combines with J gene TRBJ2-7; 14 positions match TRBD2. This CDR3 region has 14 residues. CDR1 is ENHRY and CDR2 is SYGVKD in the germline V gene. J gave up 5 bases and V 10 bases, and 7 bases lay outside the gene matches. CDR3 in amino acids: CATLGTSGSHEQYF. CDR3 nucleotides: TGTGCCACCCTCGGGACTAGCGGGAGCCACGAGCAGTACTTC.

J is TRBJ2-1 and V is TRBV6-5; 14 nucleotides align to TRBD2. Unmatched junction bases numbered 8, after V lost 6 bases and J lost 10 bases. From germline, CDR1 is MNHEY and CDR2 SVGAGI. The CDR3 totals 15 residues. As DNA, the CDR3 is TGTGCCAGCAGCTCCGGGACTAGCGGGAGAAGAGAGCAGTTCTTC. It specifies CASSSGTSGRREQFF.

The V and J genes are TRBV6-5 and TRBJ2-4, with 10 nucleotides matching TRBD2. Trimming took 2 bases from V and 7 from J; bases not matched to a gene: 17. CDR3 length: 19 amino acids. Germline lookup yields CDR1 MNHEY and CDR2 SVGAGI. The CDR3 loop reads CASSYTSGVFGLTENIQYF. Written as DNA, the CDR3 is TGTGCCAGCAGTTACACTAGCGGGGTATTTGGGCTGACCGAGAACATTCAGTACTTC.